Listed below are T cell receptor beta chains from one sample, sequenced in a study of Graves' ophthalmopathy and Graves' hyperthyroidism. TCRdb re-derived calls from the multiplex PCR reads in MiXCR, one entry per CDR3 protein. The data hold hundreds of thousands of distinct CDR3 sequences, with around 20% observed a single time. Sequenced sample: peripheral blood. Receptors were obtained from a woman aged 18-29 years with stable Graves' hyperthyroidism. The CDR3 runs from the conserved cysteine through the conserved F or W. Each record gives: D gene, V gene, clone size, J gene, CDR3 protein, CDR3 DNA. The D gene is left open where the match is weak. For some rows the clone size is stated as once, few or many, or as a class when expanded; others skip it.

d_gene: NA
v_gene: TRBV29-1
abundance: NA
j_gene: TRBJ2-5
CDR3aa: CSVEDPPETQYF
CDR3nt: TGCAGCGTTGAAGACCCCCCCGAGACCCAGTACTTC

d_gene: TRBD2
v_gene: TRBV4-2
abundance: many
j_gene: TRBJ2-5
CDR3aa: CASSHPGLAQETQYF
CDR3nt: TGTGCCAGCAGCCACCCCGGACTAGCACAAGAGACCCAGTACTTC

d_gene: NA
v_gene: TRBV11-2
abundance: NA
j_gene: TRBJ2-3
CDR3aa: CASSPPSGRDTQYF
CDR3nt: TGTGCCAGCAGCCCCCCTTCAGGGCGAGATACGCAGTATTTT

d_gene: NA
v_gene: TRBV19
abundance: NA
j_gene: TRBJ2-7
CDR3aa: CASSSRLDAYEQYF
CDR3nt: TGTGCCAGTAGTTCCCGCCTTGATGCCTACGAGCAGTACTTC

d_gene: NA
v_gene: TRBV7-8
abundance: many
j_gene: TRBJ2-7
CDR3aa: CASSPRDAQPYEQYF
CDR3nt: TGTGCCAGCAGCCCAAGGGACGCCCAACCCTACGAGCAGTACTTC

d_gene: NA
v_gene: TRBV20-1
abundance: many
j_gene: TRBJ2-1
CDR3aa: CSAKTGMDSSPHNEQFF
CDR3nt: TGCAGTGCTAAAACGGGAATGGACTCATCTCCCCACAATGAGCAGTTCTTC

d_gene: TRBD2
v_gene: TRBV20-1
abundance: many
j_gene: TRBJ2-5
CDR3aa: CSAATSGIATQYF
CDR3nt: TGCAGTGCCGCGACTAGCGGGATTGCGACCCAGTACTTC

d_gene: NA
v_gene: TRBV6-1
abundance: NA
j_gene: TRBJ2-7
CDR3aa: CASTPVARGYEQYF
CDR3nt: TGTGCCAGCACCCCTGTGGCGCGGGGATACGAGCAGTACTTC

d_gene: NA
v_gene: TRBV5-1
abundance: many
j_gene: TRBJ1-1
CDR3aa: CASSEILRTEAFF
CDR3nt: TGCGCCAGCAGTGAGATTTTGAGAACTGAAGCTTTCTTT

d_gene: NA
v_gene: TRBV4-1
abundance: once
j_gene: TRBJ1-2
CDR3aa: CASSQDLANYGYTF
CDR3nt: TGCGCCAGCAGCCAAGATCTCGCCAACTATGGCTACACCTTC

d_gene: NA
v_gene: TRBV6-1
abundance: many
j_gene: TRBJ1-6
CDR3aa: CASRTGEAIDSPLHF
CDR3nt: TGTGCCAGCAGGACGGGGGAGGCTATTGATTCACCCCTCCACTTT

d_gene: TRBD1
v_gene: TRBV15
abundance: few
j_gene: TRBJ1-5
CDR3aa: CATSRATGDNQPQHF
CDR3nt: TGTGCCACCAGCAGAGCAACAGGGGACAATCAGCCCCAGCATTTT

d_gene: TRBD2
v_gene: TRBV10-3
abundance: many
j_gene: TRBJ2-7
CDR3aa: CAISELAGGPYEQYF
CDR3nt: TGTGCCATCAGTGAGTTAGCGGGAGGGCCATACGAGCAGTACTTC

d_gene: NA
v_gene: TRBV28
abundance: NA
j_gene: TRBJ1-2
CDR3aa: CASRVTGGYGYTF
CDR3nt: TGTGCCAGCAGGGTTACGGGTGGCTATGGCTACACCTTC

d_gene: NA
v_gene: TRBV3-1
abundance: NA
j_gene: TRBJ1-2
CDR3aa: CASSLQSVVGYTF
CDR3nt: TGTGCCAGCAGCTTGCAGTCAGTTGTTGGCTACACCTTC

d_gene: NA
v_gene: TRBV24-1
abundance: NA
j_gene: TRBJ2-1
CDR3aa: CATSEGRASYNEQFF
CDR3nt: TGTGCCACCAGTGAGGGCAGGGCCTCCTACAATGAGCAGTTCTTC

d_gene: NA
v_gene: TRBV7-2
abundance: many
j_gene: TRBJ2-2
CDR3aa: CASTSPGTLAGELFF
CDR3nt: TGTGCCAGCACCTCCCCCGGTACCCTAGCAGGGGAGCTGTTTTTT

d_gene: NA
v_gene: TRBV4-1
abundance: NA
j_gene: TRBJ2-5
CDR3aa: CASSQVLRGGTQYF
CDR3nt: TGCGCCAGCAGCCAAGTATTGCGCGGCGGGACCCAGTACTTC

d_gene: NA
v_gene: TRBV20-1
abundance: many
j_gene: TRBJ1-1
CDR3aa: CSAPGVGTEAFF
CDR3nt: TGCAGTGCGCCAGGGGTGGGCACTGAAGCTTTCTTT

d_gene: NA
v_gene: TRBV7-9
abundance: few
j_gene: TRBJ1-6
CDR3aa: CASSLVQQSSPLHF
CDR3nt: TGTGCCAGCAGCTTAGTACAACAGAGCTCACCCCTCCACTTT

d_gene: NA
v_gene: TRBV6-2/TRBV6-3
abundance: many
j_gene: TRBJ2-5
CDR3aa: CASSSPQETQYF
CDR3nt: TGTGCCAGCAGCTCTCCACAAGAGACCCAGTACTTC

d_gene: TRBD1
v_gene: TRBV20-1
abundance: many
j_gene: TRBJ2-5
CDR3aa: CSALGQGGETQYF
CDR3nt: TGCAGTGCTTTGGGACAGGGGGGAGAGACCCAGTACTTC

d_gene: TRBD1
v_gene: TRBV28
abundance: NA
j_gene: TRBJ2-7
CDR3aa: CASSPDRDRAYLLEQYF
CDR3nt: TGTGCCAGCAGTCCTGACCGGGACAGGGCTTACCTTCTCGAGCAGTACTTC

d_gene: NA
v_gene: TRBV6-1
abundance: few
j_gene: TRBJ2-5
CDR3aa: CASIPGTQDVETQYF
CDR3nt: TGTGCCAGCATTCCCGGGACACAGGATGTAGAGACCCAGTACTTC

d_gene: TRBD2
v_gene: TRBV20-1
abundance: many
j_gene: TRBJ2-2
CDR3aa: CSARFSGGRSSNTGELFF
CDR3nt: TGCAGTGCTAGATTCTCAGGCGGGAGATCCTCGAACACCGGGGAGCTGTTTTTT

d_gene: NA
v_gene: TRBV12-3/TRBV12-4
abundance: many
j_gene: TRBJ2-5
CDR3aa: CASSFISGEETQYF
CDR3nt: TGTGCCAGCAGTTTTATCTCAGGGGAAGAGACCCAGTACTTC

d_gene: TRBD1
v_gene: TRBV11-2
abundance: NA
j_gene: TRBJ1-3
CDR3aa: CASSTTGGGNTIYF
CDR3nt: TGTGCCAGCAGCACAACAGGGGGTGGAAACACCATATATTTT

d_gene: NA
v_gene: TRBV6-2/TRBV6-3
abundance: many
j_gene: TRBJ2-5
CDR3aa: CASSYFVETQYF
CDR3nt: TGTGCCAGCAGTTACTTTGTGGAGACCCAGTACTTC

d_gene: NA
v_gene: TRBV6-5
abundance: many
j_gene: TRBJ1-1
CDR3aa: CASSPLGEAFF
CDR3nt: TGTGCCAGCAGCCCCCTAGGTGAAGCTTTCTTT

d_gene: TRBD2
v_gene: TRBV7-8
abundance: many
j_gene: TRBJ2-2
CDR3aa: CASTLAEYTGELFF
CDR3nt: TGTGCCAGTACCCTAGCGGAGTACACCGGGGAGCTGTTTTTT

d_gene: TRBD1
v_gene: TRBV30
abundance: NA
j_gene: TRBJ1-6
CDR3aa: CAWNPGTGKNSPLHF
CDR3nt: TGTGCCTGGAATCCCGGGACAGGGAAAAATTCACCCCTCCACTTT

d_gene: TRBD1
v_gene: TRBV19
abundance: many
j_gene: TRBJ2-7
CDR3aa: CASSIQTGDYEQYF
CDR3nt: TGTGCCAGTAGTATCCAGACAGGGGACTACGAGCAGTACTTC

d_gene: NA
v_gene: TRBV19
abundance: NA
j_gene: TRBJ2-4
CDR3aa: CASSTQQTVTKNIQYF
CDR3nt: TGTGCCAGTAGTACCCAACAGACGGTAACCAAAAACATTCAGTACTTC

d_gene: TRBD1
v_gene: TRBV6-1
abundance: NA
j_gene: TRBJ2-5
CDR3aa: CASSGGQGAAETQYF
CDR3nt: TGTGCCAGCAGTGGTGGACAGGGCGCGGCGGAGACCCAGTACTTC

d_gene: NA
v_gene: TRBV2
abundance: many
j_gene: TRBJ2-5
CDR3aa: CASMKETQYF
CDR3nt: TGTGCCAGCATGAAAGAGACCCAGTACTTC

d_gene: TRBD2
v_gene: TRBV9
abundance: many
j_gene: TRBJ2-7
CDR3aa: CASSVGAGGREQYF
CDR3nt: TGTGCCAGCAGCGTAGGCGCGGGAGGACGGGAGCAGTACTTC

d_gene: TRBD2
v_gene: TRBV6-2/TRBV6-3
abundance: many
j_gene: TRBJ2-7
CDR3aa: CASSYSAEASGRLGLEQYF
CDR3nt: TGTGCCAGCAGTTACTCCGCAGAGGCTAGCGGGAGATTGGGGCTCGAGCAGTACTTC

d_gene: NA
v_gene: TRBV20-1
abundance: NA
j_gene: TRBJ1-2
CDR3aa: CSAPTFGGYGYTF
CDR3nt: TGCAGTGCCCCAACCTTCGGGGGCTATGGCTACACCTTC

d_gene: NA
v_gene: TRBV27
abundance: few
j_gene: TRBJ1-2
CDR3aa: CASSPRLVRVQGEDYGYTF
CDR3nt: TGTGCCAGCAGCCCCCGCCTCGTCAGGGTCCAAGGGGAGGACTATGGCTACACCTTC

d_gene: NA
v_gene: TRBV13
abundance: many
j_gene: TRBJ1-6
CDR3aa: CASSLGGPPLHF
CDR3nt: TGTGCCAGCAGCTTAGGAGGGCCGCCCCTCCACTTT

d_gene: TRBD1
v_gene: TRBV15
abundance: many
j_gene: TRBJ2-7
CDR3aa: CATTPDRGLYEQYF
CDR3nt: TGTGCCACCACCCCGGACAGGGGGCTGTACGAGCAGTACTTC

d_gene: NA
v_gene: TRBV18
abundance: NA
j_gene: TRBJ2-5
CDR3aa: CASSNLQGQETQYF
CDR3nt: TGTGCCAGCTCAAATCTTCAGGGGCAAGAGACCCAGTACTTC

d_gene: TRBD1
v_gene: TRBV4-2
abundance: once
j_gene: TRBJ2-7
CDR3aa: CASSQSGTALYEQYF
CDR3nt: TGTGCCAGCAGCCAATCCGGGACAGCCCTCTACGAGCAGTACTTC

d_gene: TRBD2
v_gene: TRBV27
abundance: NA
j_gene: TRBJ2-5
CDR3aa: CASSLAGGPTETQYF
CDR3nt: TGTGCCAGCAGTTTGGCGGGGGGGCCCACAGAGACCCAGTACTTC

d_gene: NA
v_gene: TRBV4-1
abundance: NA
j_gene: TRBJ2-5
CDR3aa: CASSQADRVGGETQYF
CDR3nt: TGCGCCAGCAGCCAAGCCGACAGGGTAGGAGGGGAGACCCAGTACTTC

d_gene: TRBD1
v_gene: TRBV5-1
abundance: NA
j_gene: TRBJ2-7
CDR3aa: CASSVTGAYSYEQYF
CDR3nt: TGCGCCAGCAGCGTTACAGGGGCCTACTCCTACGAGCAATACTTC

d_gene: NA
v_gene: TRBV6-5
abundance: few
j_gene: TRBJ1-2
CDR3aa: CASSYGPANYGYTF
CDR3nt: TGTGCCAGCAGTTATGGACCCGCTAACTATGGCTACACCTTC

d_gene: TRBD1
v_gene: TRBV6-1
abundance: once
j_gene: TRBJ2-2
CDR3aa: CATPGDRNTGELFF
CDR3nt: TGTGCCACCCCAGGGGACAGGAACACCGGGGAGCTGTTTTTT

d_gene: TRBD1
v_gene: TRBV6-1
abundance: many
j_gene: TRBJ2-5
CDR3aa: CASSERIYGTEQETQYF
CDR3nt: TGTGCCAGCAGTGAGCGGATCTATGGGACAGAACAAGAGACCCAGTACTTC

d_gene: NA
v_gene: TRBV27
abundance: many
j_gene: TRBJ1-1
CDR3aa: CASSFEGHDTEAFF
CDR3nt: TGTGCCAGCAGTTTTGAGGGACACGACACTGAAGCTTTCTTT

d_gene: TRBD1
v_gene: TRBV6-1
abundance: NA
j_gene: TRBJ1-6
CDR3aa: CASTTGQDNSPLHF
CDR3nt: TGTGCCAGCACCACGGGACAGGATAATTCACCCCTCCACTTT

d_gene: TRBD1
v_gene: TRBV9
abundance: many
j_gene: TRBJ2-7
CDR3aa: CASSAGTGGYEQYF
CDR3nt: TGTGCCAGCAGTGCCGGGACAGGGGGCTACGAGCAGTACTTC

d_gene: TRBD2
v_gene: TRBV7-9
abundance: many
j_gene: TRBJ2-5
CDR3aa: CASSLPGTSGQETQYF
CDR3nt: TGTGCCAGCAGCTTACCCGGGACTAGCGGACAAGAGACCCAGTACTTC

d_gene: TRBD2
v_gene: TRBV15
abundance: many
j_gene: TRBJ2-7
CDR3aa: CATSRDGLAGGHEQYF
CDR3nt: TGTGCCACCAGCAGAGATGGGCTAGCGGGAGGCCACGAGCAGTACTTC